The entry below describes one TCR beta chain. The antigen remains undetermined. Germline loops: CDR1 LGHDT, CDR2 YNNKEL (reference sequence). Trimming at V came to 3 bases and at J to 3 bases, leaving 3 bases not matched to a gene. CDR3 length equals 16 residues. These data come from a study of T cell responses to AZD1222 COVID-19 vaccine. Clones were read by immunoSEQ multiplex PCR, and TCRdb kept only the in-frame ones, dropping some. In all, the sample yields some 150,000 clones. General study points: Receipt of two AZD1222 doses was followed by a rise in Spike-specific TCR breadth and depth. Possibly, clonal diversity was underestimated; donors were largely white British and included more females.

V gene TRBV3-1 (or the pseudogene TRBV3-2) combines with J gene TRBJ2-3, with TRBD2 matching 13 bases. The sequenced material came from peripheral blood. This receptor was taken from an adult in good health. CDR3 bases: TGTGCCAGCAGCCACATACTAGCGGGGGGGACAGATACGCAGTATTTT. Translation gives CASSHILAGGTDTQYF.